This T cell receptor (beta chain) comes out of a study of graft-versus-host responses after intestinal transplantation. Profiled with immunoSEQ multiplex PCR; TCRdb holds only in-frame clones, not every one. The sample has approximately 89,000 clones, 90% seen once. As regards this clone: Its antigen is not identified.

Study-wide results and limits: Individuals who had graft-donor T cell macrochimerism had allografts that showed high graft-versus-host to host-versus-graft clonal ratios.

The sequencing used PBMCs, collected 450 to 480 days after intestinal transplant. The sequence was obtained from a human patient who received an intestinal transplant, so some T cells may come from the graft donor.

CDR3 bases: TGCAGCGTTGAATCCCCGCGGGGGGGCGGGGAGACCCAGTACTTC. It codes for CSVESPRGGGETQYF. This chain connects TRBV29-1 to TRBJ2-5, with 9 bases fitting TRBD2. Germline lookup yields CDR1 SQVTM and CDR2 ANQGSEA. This CDR3 region has 15 residues. V was clipped by 2 bases and J by 5 bases; unmatched bases: 9.